This TCR beta chain was sequenced in a study of vaccination effects on CD4 cells after COVID-19. Clones were read by immunoSEQ multiplex PCR, and TCRdb kept only the in-frame ones, dropping some. The table lists tens of thousands of clones, 80% of them singletons, with about 2.3% in the top ten. With respect to this clone: The antigen remains undetermined.

The germline V gene has CDR1 DFQATT and CDR2 SNEGSKA (reference sequence). Trimming stripped 3 bases from V and 0 bases from J, with 9 bases between. The CDR3 runs 14 residues. Under the ViraFEST assay, PBMC were stimulated with viral peptide pools so that antigen-specific CD4+ T cells expanded. Sequencing was performed afterwards. Researchers isolated CD4+ T cells once approximately 10 days of culture had elapsed. The chain uses TRBV20-1 and TRBJ1-5, with no clear D. The source of this sequence is a human donor who received a COVID-19 vaccine. This specimen was CD4+ T cells from PBMCs cultured with HCoV-229E spike peptides, taken before COVID-19 vaccination. The CDR3 nucleotides are TGCAGTGCTAGTAGTCGGGCTAGCAATCAGCCCCAGCATTTT. Protein: CSASSRASNQPQHF.